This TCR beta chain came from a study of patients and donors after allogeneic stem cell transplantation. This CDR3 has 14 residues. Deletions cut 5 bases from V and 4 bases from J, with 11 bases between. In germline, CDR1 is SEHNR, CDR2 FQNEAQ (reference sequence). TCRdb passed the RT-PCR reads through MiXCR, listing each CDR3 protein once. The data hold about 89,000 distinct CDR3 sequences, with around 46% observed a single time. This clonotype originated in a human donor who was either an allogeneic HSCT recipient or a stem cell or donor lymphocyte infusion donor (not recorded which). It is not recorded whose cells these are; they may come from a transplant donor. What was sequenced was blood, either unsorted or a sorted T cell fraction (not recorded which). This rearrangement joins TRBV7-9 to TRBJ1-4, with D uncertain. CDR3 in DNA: TGTGCCAGCAGCACCCACGGGGATAATGAAAAACTGTTTTTT. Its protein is CASSTHGDNEKLFF.